This TCR beta chain was obtained from a study of T cell repertoires in cytomegalovirus infection. The sample holds a few counts of this clonotype. Its antigen is still unknown. CDR1 and CDR2 from the germline V gene are SEHNR and FQNEAQ (reference sequence). Trimming shortened V by 5 bases and J by 5 bases, and 18 bases separated the two germline ends. The CDR3 has 15 amino acids. TCRdb processed the reads anew with MiXCR; each CDR3 protein has one entry. The sample carries roughly 730,000 distinct CDR3 sequences, about 30% recorded once. This chain uses TRBV7-9 with TRBJ1-1; possibly TRBD1 for D (5 bases). This receptor was obtained from a human donor in good health (CMV status not recorded). Some clones in this sample may be carry-over from other donors' samples. Sequences were derived from cultured PBMCs, sampled from culture after CMV antigen stimulation. In DNA form, the CDR3 reads TGTGCCAGCAGCCCCTGGGGCACCGGGATGACTGAAGCTTTCTTT. Protein product: CASSPWGTGMTEAFF.